Listed here are 27 T cell receptor beta chains from one sample, sequenced in a study of PD-1 blockade in classical Hodgkin lymphoma. Stated time point: cycle 4 day 1 (C4D1), after 5 to 7 weeks of nivolumab. Exposure to brentuximab vedotin varied, and each patient had relapsed following autologous stem cell transplantation. Some clones are missing from TCRdb's copy, which holds only in-frame ones; the method was immunoSEQ multiplex PCR. This table holds about 20,000 clones, less than 85% found once. This material consisted of peripheral blood mononuclear cells (PBMCs), taken before the fourth cycle of nivolumab. The receptors stem from a human donor with classical Hodgkin lymphoma.

This clone came up a few times. The CDR3 region has the DNA TGCGCCAGCAGCGCGGGGGCGAAGACAGATACGCAGTATTTT. This codes for CASSAGAKTDTQYF. V and J are TRBV5-1 and TRBJ2-3; D perhaps matches TRBD2 (7 bases). V was shortened by 4 bases and J by 3 bases, with 12 bases between the two germline ends. Per the germline V gene, CDR1 is SGHRS and CDR2 is YFSETQ. The CDR3 extends over 14 amino acids.

J is TRBJ1-1 and V is TRBV27; 9 bases match TRBD1. The CDR3 extends over 15 amino acids. Germline V gene data show CDR1 as MNHEY and CDR2 as SMNVEV (reference sequence). Unmatched junction bases numbered 13, after V lost 4 bases and J lost 10 bases. As DNA, the CDR3 is TGTGCCAGCAGTTCCCCGTCTCCGGGACAGGGATTAGCTTTCTTT. It specifies CASSSPSPGQGLAFF.

V and J are TRBV19 and TRBJ2-3, with D unclear. Trimming pared 6 bases from V and 2 bases from J, leaving 9 bases between. The CDR3 is 13 residues long. Germline lookup yields CDR1 LNHDA and CDR2 SQIVND (reference sequence). CDR3 in amino acids: CASRARTTDTQYF. CDR3 nucleotides: TGTGCCAGTAGGGCGAGAACCACAGATACGCAGTATTTT.

This chain joins TRBV6-5 and TRBJ2-1; a possible D gene is TRBD1 (6 bases). The V end lost 4 bases, the J end lost 2 bases, and 15 bases lay between the germline ends. The length of the CDR3 is 16 residues. The germline gives CDR1 MNHEY, CDR2 SVGAGI. CDR3 region: CASSSSTRGPYNEQFF. CDR3 coding DNA: TGTGCCAGCAGTTCGTCTACCAGGGGACCCTACAATGAGCAGTTCTTC.

The genes are TRBV6-1 and TRBJ1-2, with 7 bases matching TRBD1. CDR1 is MNHNS and CDR2 is SASEGT in the germline V gene. J was trimmed by 1 base and V by 4 bases; bases with no gene match: 6. This CDR3 has 15 residues. CDR3 in amino acids: CASSGTGFINYGYTF. CDR3 nucleotides: TGTGCCAGCAGTGGGACAGGATTTATTAACTATGGCTACACCTTC.

About this clone: Other DNA sequences in this specimen translate into the identical CDR3. V and J are TRBV18 and TRBJ2-7; D is tentatively TRBD1 or TRBD2 (6 bases each). The V end was cut by 3 bases, the J end by 0 bases, with 9 bases between. The germline gives CDR1 KGHSH, CDR2 LQKENI. The CDR3 is 14 residues long. In DNA form, the CDR3 reads TGTGCCAGCTCACCGGGGGGCAGCTCCTACGAGCAGTACTTC. It yields the protein CASSPGGSSYEQYF.

The chain has TRBV10-3 and TRBJ1-5; D is unclear. The length of the CDR3 is 15 residues. In germline, CDR1 is ENHRY, CDR2 SYGVKD. Trimming shortened V by 2 bases and J by 5 bases, and 13 bases separated the two germline ends. The CDR3: CAISEDERVHQPQHF. Here the CDR3 DNA reads TGTGCCATCAGTGAGGATGAAAGGGTGCATCAGCCCCAGCATTTT.

This sequence joins TRBV11-2 and TRBJ1-3; no clear D. Germline CDR1 is SGHAT and CDR2 is FQNNGV. This CDR3 contains 14 residues. Trimming removed 2 bases from V and 3 bases from J, with 8 bases in between. In DNA, the CDR3 is TGTGCCAGCAGCTTACGGGAAAATGGAAACACCATATATTTT. Protein sequence: CASSLRENGNTIYF.

The chain is built from TRBV7-2 and TRBJ1-3; D unresolved. This CDR3 is 15 amino acids long. Germline CDR1 reads SGHTA; CDR2 reads FQGNSA. V gave up 1 base and J gave up 0 bases, with 7 bases separating them. The chain's CDR3 is CASSLGRSSGNTIYF. The CDR3 nucleotides are TGTGCCAGCAGCTTAGGAAGGAGCTCTGGAAACACCATATATTTT.

This clone was counted once. The chain recombines TRBV9 with TRBJ1-1, with TRBD1 identical over 7 bases. In germline, CDR1 is SGDLS, CDR2 YYNGEE. The CDR3 sequence is 14 residues long. V shed 4 bases, J shed 5 bases, and the junction held 8 bases outside the gene matches. The CDR3 DNA sequence: TGTGCCAGCAGCTCAGGGAGGGGGCTTACTGAAGCTTTCTTT. Protein product: CASSSGRGLTEAFF.

V is TRBV5-6 and J is TRBJ2-1, with D possibly TRBD2 on 5 matching bases. CDR3 size: 15 residues. V was trimmed by 0 bases and J by 2 bases, leaving 9 bases between them. The germline gives CDR1 SGHDT, CDR2 YYEEEE. CDR3 nucleotides: TGTGCCAGCAGCTTGGTACGGGAAACCTACAATGAGCAGTTCTTC. Amino acids: CASSLVRETYNEQFF. Full variable domain (missing parts from reference TRBV5-6 and TRBJ2-1): DAGVTQSPTHLIKTRGQQVTLRCSPKSGHDTVSWYQQALGQGPQFIFQYYEEEERQRGNFPDRFSGHQFPNYSSELNVNALLLGDSALYLCASSLVRETYNEQFFGPGTRLTVL.

This sequence joins TRBV5-4 and TRBJ2-1; D is perhaps TRBD2 (6 bases). V dropped 3 bases and J dropped 0 bases, with 10 bases sitting between them. This CDR3 is built from 15 residues. CDR1 and CDR2 from the germline V gene are SGHNT and YYREEE (reference sequence). CDR3: CASSSDGSSYNEQFF. The DNA of the CDR3 is TGTGCCAGCAGCTCGGACGGGAGCTCCTACAATGAGCAGTTCTTC.

The rearrangement links TRBV6-6 to TRBJ2-3; D might be TRBD1 (6 bases). The length of the CDR3 is 14 residues. CDR1 MNHNY and CDR2 SVGAGI come from the germline V gene (reference sequence). Trimming left V 7 bases short and J 3 bases short, with 14 bases between. CDR3 sequence reads: CASNTGFDTDTQYF. In DNA, the CDR3 is TGTGCCAGCAATACAGGGTTTGATACAGATACGCAGTATTTT.

In DNA form, the CDR3 reads TGTGCCAGCAGCGTATCCCCCTCCTACGAGCAGTACTTC. Its protein product is CASSVSPSYEQYF. The genes are TRBV9 and TRBJ2-7; D unresolved. V lost 1 base to trimming and J lost 0 bases, with 5 bases between them. This CDR3 contains 13 residues. CDR1 and CDR2 from the germline V gene are SGDLS and YYNGEE.

The V and J genes are TRBV6-1 and TRBJ2-3; D is perhaps TRBD1 (5 bases). The CDR3 length is 13 residues. CDR1 and CDR2 (germline): MNHNS, SASEGT. The V and J ends lost 6 bases and 8 bases respectively, with 15 bases between them. The CDR3 DNA sequence: TGTGCCAGCAGGCAGCAGGGTTTCCCTACGCAGTATTTT. Translation gives CASRQQGFPTQYF.

The rearrangement joins TRBV27 to TRBJ1-5; 8 bases agree with TRBD1. Trimming removed 6 bases from V and 6 bases from J; junction bases left unmatched: 7. The CDR3 has 14 residues. Per the germline V gene, CDR1 is MNHEY and CDR2 is SMNVEV (reference sequence). CDR3 nucleotide sequence: TGTGCCAGCAGCTGGACAGGGATCGGTCAGCCCCAGCATTTT. Its translation: CASSWTGIGQPQHF.

The rearrangement uses TRBV29-1 and TRBJ2-7; the match to TRBD2 covers 13 bases. With 4 bases clipped from V and 2 bases from J, the junction kept 2 bases outside the gene matches. From germline, CDR1 is SQVTM and CDR2 ANQGSEA. The CDR3 length is 14 residues. CDR3 residues: CSVGLAGGTYEQYF. The CDR3 DNA is TGCAGCGTTGGACTAGCGGGGGGCACCTACGAGCAGTACTTC.

V usage is TRBV30 and J usage is TRBJ1-1, with TRBD1 as a possible D gene (5 bases). Trimming stripped 5 bases from V and 2 bases from J, with 15 bases between. Germline-derived CDR1 and CDR2 are GTSNPN and SVGIG (reference sequence). This CDR3 has 14 residues. CDR3 DNA sequence: TGTGCCTGGGCCCCGGGCAGGGTAAACACTGAAGCTTTCTTT. This translates into CAWAPGRVNTEAFF.

This clone was detected a few times. The chain is built from TRBV28 and TRBJ2-5, with 8 bases that match TRBD1. The germline V gene has CDR1 MDHEN and CDR2 SYDVKM. Trimming cost V 0 bases and J 2 bases; bases outside gene matches: 2. This CDR3 region has 15 residues. CDR3 sequence (DNA): TGTGCCAGCAGTTTATGGCGACAGGGGCAAGAGACCCAGTACTTC. This gives the protein CASSLWRQGQETQYF.

This sequence joins TRBV4-2 and TRBJ1-5; 7 bases map to TRBD1. V was clipped by 5 bases and J by 6 bases; unmatched bases: 16. The CDR3 extends over 17 amino acids. Germline loops: CDR1 LGHNA, CDR2 YNFKEQ. The CDR3 reads CASSFNRGMGSGQPQHF. CDR3 coding DNA: TGTGCCAGCAGCTTTAACAGGGGAATGGGCTCGGGTCAGCCCCAGCATTTT.

The V call is TRBV18, the J call TRBJ1-1, with D maybe TRBD1 (5 bases). Germline V gives CDR1 KGHSH, CDR2 LQKENI. This CDR3 has 15 amino acids. V lost 1 base and J 4 bases, leaving 13 bases between the germline ends. The chain's CDR3 is CASSPLDGQGTEAFF. For the CDR3, the DNA is TGTGCCAGCTCACCACTTGACGGCCAGGGCACTGAAGCTTTCTTT.

The chain combines TRBV19 with TRBJ2-3, with D tentatively TRBD1 (6 bases). The CDR3 is made up of 16 amino acids. The germline V gene encodes CDR1 LNHDA and CDR2 SQIVND (reference sequence). V shed 3 bases and J shed 2 bases, with 15 bases lying between them. The CDR3 is CASSISQGSYTDTQYF. In nucleotides, the CDR3 is TGTGCCAGTAGTATCTCACAGGGCTCTTACACAGATACGCAGTATTTT.

The chain couples TRBV2 to TRBJ2-6; D call uncertain. V lost 7 bases and J lost 0, with 10 bases in between. Germline CDR1 is SNHLY and CDR2 is FYNNEI. This CDR3 has 15 residues. The CDR3 sequence is CASKYRDSGANVLTF. DNA for the CDR3: TGTGCCAGCAAGTACCGTGACTCTGGGGCCAACGTCCTGACTTTC.

There are a few counts of this clone. The gene calls are TRBV5-1 and TRBJ1-5, with D possibly matching TRBD1 (5 bases). Looked up from germline, CDR1 is SGHRS and CDR2 is YFSETQ. The ends were cut back, 0 bases at V and 6 bases at J, with 10 bases in the middle. CDR3 length: 14 amino acids. As DNA, the CDR3 is TGCGCCAGCAGCTTGGACGAGGGGCGTCAGCCCCAGCATTTT. The encoded protein is CASSLDEGRQPQHF.

The chain recombines TRBV5-1 with TRBJ2-1; D is unclear. With 1 base removed from V and 3 bases from J, the gap between germline ends came to 8 bases. The CDR3 sequence is 14 residues long. Germline V gene data show CDR1 as SGHRS and CDR2 as YFSETQ. In DNA form, the CDR3 reads TGCGCCAGCAGCTTGTTAACAGACTACAATGAGCAGTTCTTC. The encoded protein is CASSLLTDYNEQFF.

The genes are TRBV6-5 and TRBJ1-1; D call uncertain. With 7 bases removed from V and 1 base from J, the gap between germline ends came to 16 bases. The CDR3 has 15 amino acids. Germline V CDR1 and CDR2: MNHEY, SVGAGI. Here the CDR3 reads CASTPIRAGNTEAFF. As DNA, the CDR3 is TGTGCCAGCACCCCTATCCGAGCGGGGAACACTGAAGCTTTCTTT.

The chain joins TRBV6-1 to TRBJ2-7; tentative D call: TRBD1 (6 bases). There are 12 residues in the CDR3. Germline CDR1 and CDR2: MNHNS and SASEGT. The V end was cut by 6 bases, the J end by 5 bases, with 11 bases between. The CDR3, as DNA: TGTGCCAGCAGCGGACAGATCGACGAGCAGTACTTC. It is translated as CASSGQIDEQYF.